The T cell receptor (beta chain) under discussion was sequenced for a study of graft-versus-host responses after intestinal transplantation. Libraries were prepared by immunoSEQ multiplex PCR; TCRdb keeps only in-frame clonotypes and omits some of them. This sample has approximately 89,000 clones; approximately 90% occur once, and the top ten carry 15% to 20%. Per germline, CDR1 SEHNR and CDR2 FQNEAQ (reference sequence). V shed 6 bases and J shed 0 bases, with 12 bases lying between them. The CDR3 has 14 residues. The receptor was isolated from a human patient who received an intestinal transplant, so some T cells may come from the graft donor. This sample comprised PBMCs, obtained about 460 days after intestinal transplant. The rearrangement links TRBV7-9 to TRBJ2-7, with TRBD2 as a possible D gene (5 bases). The CDR3 DNA reads as TGTGCCAGCAGGCATACGGACTTCTCCTACGAGCAGTACTTC. Protein product: CASRHTDFSYEQYF.